This TCR beta chain was sequenced for a study of cytomegalovirus exposure and HLA in healthy donors. As for the study in general: Researchers found that around 80% of almost 400 genotyped donors fell within the Caucasian-associated ancestry cluster.

PCR involved 60 Vbeta and 13 Jbeta primers. TCRdb's copy holds only in-frame clones and misses some; the assay was immunoSEQ multiplex PCR. The sample carries approximately 87,000 clones, 84% recorded once. Study observations and caveats: Listed as cytomegalovirus-associated were around 160 TCR beta chains. Judged likely to be a sequencing artifact was a cluster of highly shared sequence variants.

CDR3 length: 17 residues. The germline gives CDR1 SNHLY, CDR2 FYNNEI. The V gene end was trimmed by 7 bases and the J gene end by 1 base; junction bases not matched to a gene: 9. On this clone itself: Its antigen is undetermined.

The chain couples TRBV2 to TRBJ2-2; 10 positions agree with TRBD2. The sequence was obtained from a woman aged 18 to 35 in good health and CMV-seropositive. Sequencing was performed on PBMCs. CDR3 residues: CASKLLLAGENTGELFF. As DNA, the CDR3 is TGTGCCAGCAAGCTCCTCCTAGCGGGGGAGAACACCGGGGAGCTGTTTTTT.